A single sample gave rise to the 17 T cell receptor beta chains below, sequenced in a study of regulatory T cells in long-lasting Graves disease. HTBI primers from iRepertoire and Arm-PCR of CDR3 regions yielded the TCR beta libraries. TCRdb reprocessed the multiplex PCR reads with MiXCR, giving one entry per CDR3 protein. The table includes a few hundred thousand distinct CDR3 sequences, around 11% detected once. This sample's time point: newly diagnosed GD, antithyroid drugs for less than 3 months. The TCR library was prepared using RNA isolated from PBMCs. The same data also contributed to another study, on T cells in Graves' hyperthyroidism and ophthalmopathy.

The specimen was peripheral blood mononuclear cells (PBMCs), collected at new diagnosis, from a patient treated with antithyroid drugs. These receptors came from a woman aged 18-30 years with Graves disease.

This clonotype was seen repeatedly, ten times or more. The J gene is TRBJ1-4, the V gene TRBV18; no reliable D call. The germline V gene has CDR1 KGHSH and CDR2 LQKENI. V dropped 0 bases and J dropped 4 bases, with 3 bases sitting between them. The CDR3 sequence is 13 residues long. This CDR3 reads CASSPPVNEKLFF. The DNA of the CDR3 is TGTGCCAGCTCACCACCGGTTAATGAAAAACTGTTTTTT.

This clonotype was seen more than once but under ten times. The CDR3 region has the DNA TGCGCCAGCAGCTTGGGAGTGGGAGGGGGCACTGAAGCTTTCTTT. This encodes CASSLGVGGGTEAFF. This rearrangement joins TRBV5-1 to TRBJ1-1, with TRBD1 as a possible D gene (6 bases). Germline loops: CDR1 SGHRS, CDR2 YFSETQ. This CDR3 is 15 amino acids long. Deletions cut 0 bases from V and 4 bases from J, with 13 bases between.

The sample holds many counts of this clonotype. The chain couples TRBV24-1 to TRBJ2-3; 8 bases are shared with TRBD1. Trimming cost V 0 bases and J 4 bases; bases outside gene matches: 2. The CDR3 has 15 residues. The V gene's germline CDR1 is KGHDR and CDR2 SFDVKD. CDR3 DNA sequence: TGTGCCACCAGTGATTTGAAGGACAGGGCAGATACGCAGTATTTT. This gives the protein CATSDLKDRADTQYF.

Ten or more counts support this clonotype. J is TRBJ2-7 and V is TRBV7-3; a possible D gene is TRBD2 (5 bases). Germline CDR1 reads SGHTA; CDR2 reads FQGTGA. V was trimmed by 5 bases and J by 2 bases, leaving 16 bases between them. The CDR3 is made up of 15 amino acids. This CDR3 is CASSPSGIPTYEQYF. The CDR3, as DNA: TGTGCCAGCAGCCCCTCCGGGATCCCAACCTACGAGCAGTACTTC.

This clonotype was seen at least ten times. J is TRBJ1-4 and V is TRBV7-2; weak D call: TRBD1 (5 bases). Trimming pared 1 base from V and 3 bases from J, leaving 12 bases between. There are 16 residues in the CDR3. Germline lookup yields CDR1 SGHTA and CDR2 FQGNSA. The CDR3 nucleotides read TGTGCCAGCAGCTTAGGTCTCGGGACGGCTAATGAAAAACTGTTTTTT. This encodes CASSLGLGTANEKLFF.

This clonotype was observed a few times. This chain joins TRBV10-3 and TRBJ2-1; no definite D call. V shed 3 bases and J shed 7 bases, with 22 bases lying between them. Germline lookup yields CDR1 ENHRY and CDR2 SYGVKD. The CDR3 runs to 17 residues. CDR3 residues: CAISDPWATPTLNEQFF. In DNA, the CDR3 is TGTGCCATCAGTGACCCTTGGGCTACCCCTACTCTTAATGAGCAGTTCTTC.

This chain joins TRBV27 and TRBJ2-1, with D perhaps given as TRBD1 or TRBD2 (5 bases each). The CDR3 is 14 residues long. V gave up 8 bases and J gave up 10 bases, with 21 bases separating them. Germline loops: CDR1 MNHEY, CDR2 SMNVEV (reference sequence). The CDR3 DNA reads as TGTGCCAGCCGTCTAATTGGGGGACCCCCCGAGCAGTTCTTC. Its protein product is CASRLIGGPPEQFF.

The sample holds many counts of this clonotype. The chain carries TRBV20-1 and TRBJ2-5; 10 bases line up with TRBD2. The CDR3 runs 13 residues. The germline CDR1 and CDR2 sequences are DFQATT and SNEGSKA (reference sequence). V lost 5 bases and J lost 5; bases outside the gene matches: 5. The CDR3 is CSAQAGGGETQYF. DNA of the CDR3: TGCAGTGCTCAAGCGGGAGGGGGGGAGACCCAGTACTTC.

The sample holds many counts of this clonotype. This chain uses TRBV7-2 with TRBJ1-2; D gene uncertain. CDR1 and CDR2 from the germline V gene are SGHTA and FQGNSA. The CDR3 totals 13 residues. V lost 3 bases to trimming and J lost 6 bases, with 11 bases between them. The CDR3 coding sequence is TGTGCCAGCAGCTTTGTAGAAGGAGATGGCTACACCTTC. Its translation: CASSFVEGDGYTF.

This clonotype was counted between two and nine times. This chain joins TRBV9 and TRBJ1-1; no clear D. Germline assignment: CDR1 SGDLS and CDR2 YYNGEE. V was shortened by 0 bases and J by 6 bases, with 9 bases between the two germline ends. There are 13 residues in the CDR3. The CDR3 reads CASSVVVSPEAFF. Written as DNA, the CDR3 is TGTGCCAGCAGCGTAGTGGTCTCGCCTGAAGCTTTCTTT.

The chain recombines TRBV5-1 with TRBJ1-3; TRBD1 might be the D (5 bases). Germline V CDR1 and CDR2: SGHRS, YFSETQ. V lost 1 base, J lost 11 bases, and 22 bases lay in between. The CDR3 covers 16 residues. CDR3 loop: CASSLYAGPDSGPIYF. CDR3 DNA: TGCGCCAGCAGCTTGTATGCGGGACCCGACTCAGGACCCATATATTTT.

This clonotype appeared many times. The J gene is TRBJ1-2, the V gene TRBV6-1, with D unclear. The V gene lost 6 bases and the J gene lost 2 bases, with 13 bases spanning the gap. The germline gives CDR1 MNHNS, CDR2 SASEGT. The CDR3 runs to 14 residues. CDR3 region: CASRENRQNYGYTF. CDR3 in DNA: TGTGCCAGCAGGGAGAACCGACAAAACTATGGCTACACCTTC.

This clonotype has more than one count but fewer than ten. The chain recombines TRBV7-2 with TRBJ2-1, with D maybe TRBD1 (6 bases). Trimming left V 0 bases short and J 2 bases short, with 17 bases between. Germline lookup yields CDR1 SGHTA and CDR2 FQGNSA. The CDR3 extends over 18 amino acids. The CDR3 sequence is CASSLAEQGFDPYNEQFF. CDR3 nucleotides: TGTGCCAGCAGCTTAGCAGAACAGGGATTTGACCCCTACAATGAGCAGTTCTTC.

The CDR3 is CASSHWGLTYSGNTIYF. CDR3 coding DNA: TGTGCCAGCAGCCACTGGGGGCTGACCTACTCTGGAAACACCATATATTTT. This chain uses TRBV4-2 with TRBJ1-3; TRBD1 might be the D (6 bases). Deletions cut 3 bases from V and 0 bases from J, with 15 bases between. The CDR3 is made up of 17 amino acids. In germline, CDR1 is LGHNA, CDR2 YNFKEQ.

The chain carries TRBV27 and TRBJ1-1; D is unresolved. The CDR3 length is 13 residues. Germline CDR1 MNHEY, CDR2 SMNVEV (reference sequence). Deletions cut 5 bases from V and 2 bases from J, with 9 bases between. CDR3 region: CASSQTTNTEAFF. The DNA for the CDR3 is TGTGCCAGCAGTCAAACAACCAACACTGAAGCTTTCTTT.

The sample holds a few counts of this clonotype. As DNA, the CDR3 is TGTGCCAGCACCGATGGTGGGGGGGCGGGGGGCTACACCTTC. Its protein product is CASTDGGGAGGYTF. The chain links TRBV12-3 or TRBV12-4 to TRBJ1-2; D is perhaps TRBD1 (6 bases). There are 14 residues in the CDR3. V was shortened by 7 bases and J by 8 bases, with 20 bases between the two germline ends.

This clonotype was counted many times. J is TRBJ2-3 and V is TRBV27; 8 nucleotides match TRBD1. The germline CDR1 and CDR2 sequences are MNHEY and SMNVEV (reference sequence). CDR3 length equals 13 residues. Trimming removed 8 bases from V and 5 bases from J; junction bases left unmatched: 6. The CDR3 spells CASLDREEDTQYF. CDR3 DNA: TGTGCCAGCCTGGACAGGGAGGAAGATACGCAGTATTTT.